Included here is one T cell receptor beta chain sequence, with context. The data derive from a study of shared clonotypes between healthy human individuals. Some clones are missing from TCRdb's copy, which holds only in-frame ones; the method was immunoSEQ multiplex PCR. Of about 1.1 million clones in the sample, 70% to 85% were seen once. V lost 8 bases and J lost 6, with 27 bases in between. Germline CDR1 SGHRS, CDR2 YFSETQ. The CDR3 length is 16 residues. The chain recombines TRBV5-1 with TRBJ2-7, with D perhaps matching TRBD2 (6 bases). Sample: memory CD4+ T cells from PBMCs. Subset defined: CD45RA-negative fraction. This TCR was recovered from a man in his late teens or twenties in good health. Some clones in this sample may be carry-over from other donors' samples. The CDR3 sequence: CASRTLIPGRSGEQYF. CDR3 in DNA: TGCGCCAGTCGGACTCTTATCCCGGGGAGGAGTGGCGAGCAGTACTTC.